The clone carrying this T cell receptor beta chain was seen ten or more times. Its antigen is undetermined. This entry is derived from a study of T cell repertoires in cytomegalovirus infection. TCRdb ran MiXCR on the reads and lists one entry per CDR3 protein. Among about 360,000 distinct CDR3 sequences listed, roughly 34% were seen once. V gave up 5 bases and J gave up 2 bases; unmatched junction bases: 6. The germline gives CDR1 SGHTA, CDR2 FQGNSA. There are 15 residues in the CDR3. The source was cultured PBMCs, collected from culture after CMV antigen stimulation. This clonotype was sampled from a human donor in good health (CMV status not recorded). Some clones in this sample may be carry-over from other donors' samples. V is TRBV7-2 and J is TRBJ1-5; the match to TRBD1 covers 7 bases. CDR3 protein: CASSTGQVGNQPQHF. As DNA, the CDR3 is TGTGCCAGCAGCACAGGACAGGTCGGCAATCAGCCCCAGCATTTT.